The 17 T cell receptor beta chains reported below all come from one sample, sequenced in a study of blood T cell repertoires in COVID-19. Sequenced by immunoSEQ multiplex PCR; TCRdb stores in-frame clones only, minus some. This table has a few hundred thousand clones, around 89% appearing once. The sample consisted of peripheral blood. These receptors were taken from a man in his forties or fifties with acute or convalescent COVID-19.

This chain connects TRBV9 to TRBJ2-1, with 8 bases identical to TRBD2. V dropped 4 bases and J dropped 3; count of bases not matched to a gene: 15. CDR3 size: 18 residues. CDR1 and CDR2 from the germline V gene are SGDLS and YYNGEE. The CDR3 DNA is TGTGCCAGCAGCCCCCTATCTCCCAGCGGGGGATTCTACAATGAGCAGTTCTTC. Encoded protein: CASSPLSPSGGFYNEQFF.

The CDR3 coding sequence is TGCAGCGTTGAAGATAGGGACAGCTACGAGCAGTACTTC. Amino acids: CSVEDRDSYEQYF. The chain joins TRBV29-1 to TRBJ2-7, with 7 bases matching TRBD1. Germline CDR1 reads SQVTM; CDR2 reads ANQGSEA. The CDR3 has 13 residues. V gave up 0 bases and J gave up 3 bases; unmatched junction bases: 2.

V usage is TRBV7-3 and J usage is TRBJ1-1; no reliable D call. V was clipped by 0 bases and J by 0 bases, with 5 bases between them. The CDR3 is 14 amino acids. CDR1 is SGHTA and CDR2 is FQGTGA in the germline V gene. The DNA of the CDR3 is TGTGCCAGCAGCTTAACGCACATGAACACTGAAGCTTTCTTT. This sequence encodes CASSLTHMNTEAFF.

This clone appeared a single time. The chain links TRBV30 to TRBJ1-2, with D unclear. CDR1 is GTSNPN, CDR2 SVGIG, per germline (reference sequence). This CDR3 contains 11 residues. V lost 7 bases and J lost 4, with 10 bases in between. CDR3 sequence reads: CASGEGYGYTF. The CDR3 DNA sequence: TGTGCCTCTGGAGAGGGCTATGGCTACACCTTC.

The chain carries TRBV7-2 and TRBJ1-2; 7 bases align to TRBD1. V lost 7 bases to trimming and J lost 5 bases; unmatched junction nucleotides: 7. The CDR3 is 13 amino acids. Germline CDR1 and CDR2: SGHTA and FQGNSA. The CDR3 protein is CASTPQGPYGYTF. As DNA, the CDR3 is TGTGCCAGCACCCCACAGGGGCCTTATGGCTACACCTTC.

The chain couples TRBV28 to TRBJ1-4, with 8 bases that match TRBD1. Trimming removed 7 bases from V and 6 bases from J; junction bases left unmatched: 16. The CDR3 length is 17 residues. Germline CDR1 is MDHEN and CDR2 is SYDVKM. Here the CDR3 reads CASNHRQGSILDEKLFF. CDR3 sequence (DNA): TGTGCCAGCAACCATCGACAGGGGTCGATTCTTGATGAAAAACTGTTTTTT.

V is TRBV2 and J is TRBJ1-2; D call uncertain. The CDR3 runs 11 residues. Germline assignment: CDR1 SNHLY and CDR2 FYNNEI. The V and J ends lost 3 bases and 3 bases respectively, with 2 bases between them. The CDR3 sequence is CASSDDYGYTF. DNA for the CDR3: TGTGCCAGCAGTGACGACTATGGCTACACCTTC.

V gene TRBV28 combines with J gene TRBJ1-2, with a weak D call TRBD1 (6 bases). Looked up from germline, CDR1 is MDHEN and CDR2 is SYDVKM. CDR3 length: 12 residues. V was cut by 6 bases and J by 6 bases, with 11 bases left in between. The CDR3 protein is CASSGTRDGYTF. The CDR3 nucleotides read TGTGCCAGCAGCGGGACACGGGATGGCTACACCTTC.

V and J are TRBV12-3 or TRBV12-4 and TRBJ1-5, with D possibly TRBD1 on 6 matching bases. The CDR3 consists of 12 residues. V was pared by 4 bases and J by 14 bases, with 15 bases between. CDR3 amino acids: CASSSRGGREHF. CDR3 DNA sequence: TGTGCCAGCAGTTCCCGTGGGGGCAGGGAGCATTTT.

This clone appeared a single time. The CDR3 spells CASSFISSPLHF. The CDR3, as DNA: TGTGCCAGCAGTTTTATTAGTTCACCCCTCCACTTT. V and J are TRBV12-3 or TRBV12-4 and TRBJ1-6; the D is unclear. V was pared by 3 bases and J by 9 bases, with 6 bases between. The CDR3 loop spans 12 amino acids.

The chain recombines TRBV5-6 with TRBJ2-1, with unresolved D. The V end was cut by 5 bases, the J end by 4 bases, with 13 bases between. This CDR3 region has 14 residues. Per germline, CDR1 SGHDT and CDR2 YYEEEE. In DNA form, the CDR3 reads TGTGCCAGCAGTTTGCCACAGAGTTACAATGAGCAGTTCTTC. Protein: CASSLPQSYNEQFF.

V usage is TRBV4-2 and J usage is TRBJ2-2, with 7 bases that match TRBD2. V shed 3 bases, J shed 6 bases, and the junction held 7 bases outside the gene matches. CDR1 is LGHNA and CDR2 is YNFKEQ in the germline V gene. The CDR3 runs to 15 residues. The CDR3 is CASSQRVGGAGELFF. The CDR3 DNA sequence: TGTGCCAGCAGCCAGCGAGTGGGGGGGGCCGGGGAGCTGTTTTTT.

This chain connects TRBV28 to TRBJ1-1; D gene ambiguous. The CDR3 runs 16 residues. Between the trimmed V and J ends, which lost 6 bases and 4 bases, there was a span of 21 bases. Germline V gene data show CDR1 as MDHEN and CDR2 as SYDVKM. CDR3: CASSPTNGVAGTEAFF. Here the CDR3 DNA reads TGTGCCAGCAGCCCCACTAATGGGGTAGCGGGCACTGAAGCTTTCTTT. The variable domain in full, completed from reference TRBV28 and TRBJ1-1, reads DVKVTQSSRYLVKRTGEKVFLECVQDMDHENMFWYRQDPGLGLRLIYFSYDVKMKEKGDIPEGYSVSREKKERFSLILESASTNQTSMYLCASSPTNGVAGTEAFFGQGTRLTVV.

The chain employs TRBV6-6 and TRBJ1-5; 7 positions agree with TRBD1. V trimming: 6 bases; J trimming: 3 bases; junction bases outside the gene matches: 11. CDR1 and CDR2 from the germline V gene are MNHNY and SVGAGI (reference sequence). There are 16 residues in the CDR3. The CDR3 nucleotides are TGTGCCAGCAGCCCCCCGGGACAGTATTTCAATCAGCCCCAGCATTTT. Its translation is CASSPPGQYFNQPQHF.

This clone was seen many times. The chain links TRBV18 to TRBJ1-1, with 7 positions matching TRBD1. The CDR3 runs to 13 residues. After removal of 3 bases from V and 11 bases from J, the junction contained 9 bases not matched to a gene. CDR1 KGHSH and CDR2 LQKENI come from the germline V gene. CDR3 DNA: TGTGCCAGCTCACCCGACAGGGACGCCGAGGCTTTCTTT. Translating it yields CASSPDRDAEAFF.

V is TRBV9 and J is TRBJ1-1, with unresolved D. Germline values: CDR1 SGDLS, CDR2 YYNGEE. The CDR3 loop spans 14 amino acids. The germline V and J ends were trimmed by 0 bases and 3 bases, with 9 bases remaining between them. CDR3 region: CASSVVSGDTEAFF. DNA of the CDR3: TGTGCCAGCAGCGTAGTGTCCGGAGACACTGAAGCTTTCTTT.

This rearrangement joins TRBV6-2 or TRBV6-3 to TRBJ1-2; TRBD1 matches at 7 bases. The CDR3 contains 13 residues. V was pared by 4 bases and J by 5 bases, with 4 bases of the junction left unmatched. CDR1 MNHEY and CDR2 SVGEGT come from the germline V gene. The CDR3 reads CASSLSRGYGYTF. In DNA, the CDR3 is TGTGCCAGCAGTTTATCCAGGGGGTATGGCTACACCTTC.